The clone carrying this TCR beta chain showed up just a few times. Its matching antigen is unknown. In TCRdb, the 5' RACE reads were re-called with MiXCR into one record per CDR3 protein. The data show 35,000 to 40,000 distinct CDR3 sequences, 5% to 6.5% seen once. This specimen comes from a study of early T cells in non-severe SARS-CoV-2 infection. Study summary: Bulk RNA isolated from unsorted whole blood underwent sequencing; chains were not paired. Overall study results and limits: Matches to VDJdb favored anti-spike CD8 responses and missed private and CD4 specificities.

J gave up 2 bases and V 5 bases, and 9 bases lay outside the gene matches. The CDR3 sequence is 15 residues long. Germline loops: CDR1 MNHEY, CDR2 SMNVEV (reference sequence). The sequenced sample was whole blood. The chain uses TRBV27 and TRBJ2-7; 7 positions match TRBD1. The sequence came from an adult who was a healthcare worker with PCR-confirmed SARS-CoV-2 infection or an uninfected control (not recorded which). The CDR3 sequence: CASSRLRQGPYEQYF. DNA for the CDR3: TGTGCCAGCAGTCGACTCCGACAGGGACCCTACGAGCAGTACTTC.